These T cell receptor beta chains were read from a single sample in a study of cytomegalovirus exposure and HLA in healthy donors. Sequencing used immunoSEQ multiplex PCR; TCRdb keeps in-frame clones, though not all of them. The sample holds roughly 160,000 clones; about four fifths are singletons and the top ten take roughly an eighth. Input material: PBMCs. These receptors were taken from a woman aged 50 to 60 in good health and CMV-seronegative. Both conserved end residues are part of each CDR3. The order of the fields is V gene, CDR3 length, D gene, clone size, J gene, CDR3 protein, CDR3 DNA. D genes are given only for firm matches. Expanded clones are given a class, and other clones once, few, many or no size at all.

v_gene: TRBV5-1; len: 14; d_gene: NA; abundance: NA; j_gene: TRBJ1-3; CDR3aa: CASSLGQDGNTIYF; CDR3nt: TGCGCCAGCAGCTTGGGGCAAGATGGAAACACCATATATTTT
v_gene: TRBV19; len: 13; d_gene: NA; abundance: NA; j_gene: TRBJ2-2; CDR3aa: CASSNQGSGELFF; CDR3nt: TGTGCCAGTAGTAACCAGGGATCCGGGGAGCTGTTTTTT
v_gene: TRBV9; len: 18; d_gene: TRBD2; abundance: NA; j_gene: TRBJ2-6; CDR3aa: CASSPSTSGSSGANVLTF; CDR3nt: TGTGCCAGCAGCCCCTCGACTAGCGGAAGCTCTGGGGCCAACGTCCTGACTTTC
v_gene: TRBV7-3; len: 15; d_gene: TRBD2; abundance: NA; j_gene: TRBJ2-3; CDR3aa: CASSLIGGGEDTQYF; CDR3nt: TGTGCCAGCAGCTTAATCGGCGGGGGGGAGGATACGCAGTATTTT
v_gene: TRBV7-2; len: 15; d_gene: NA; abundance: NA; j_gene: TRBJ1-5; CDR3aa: CASSLEAGLNQPQHF; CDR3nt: TGTGCCAGCAGCTTAGAGGCAGGACTAAATCAGCCCCAGCATTTT
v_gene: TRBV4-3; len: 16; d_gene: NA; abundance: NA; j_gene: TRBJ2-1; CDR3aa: CASSQEMTSAYNEQFF; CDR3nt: TGCGCCAGCAGCCAAGAAATGACCAGCGCCTACAATGAGCAGTTCTTC
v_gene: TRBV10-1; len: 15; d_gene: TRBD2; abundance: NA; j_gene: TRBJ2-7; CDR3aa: CASSEGLAGVYEQYF; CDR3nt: TGCGCCAGCAGTGAAGGACTAGCGGGAGTCTACGAGCAGTACTTC
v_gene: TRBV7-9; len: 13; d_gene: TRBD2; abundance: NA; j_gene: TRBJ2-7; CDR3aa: CASSSGGIHEQYF; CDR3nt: TGTGCCAGCAGCAGCGGGGGGATCCACGAGCAGTACTTC
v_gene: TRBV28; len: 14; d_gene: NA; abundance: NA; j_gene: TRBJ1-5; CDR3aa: CASSLTGYGQPQHF; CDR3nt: TGTGCCAGCAGTTTAACGGGGTATGGTCAGCCCCAGCATTTT
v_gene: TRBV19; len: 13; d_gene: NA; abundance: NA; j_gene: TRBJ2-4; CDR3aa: CANNRRERDIQYF; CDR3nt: TGTGCCAATAACCGACGGGAAAGGGACATTCAGTACTTC
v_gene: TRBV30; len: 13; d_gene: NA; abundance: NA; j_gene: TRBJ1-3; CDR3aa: CASHGSSGNTIYF; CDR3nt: TGTGCCTCCCACGGGAGCTCTGGAAACACCATATATTTT
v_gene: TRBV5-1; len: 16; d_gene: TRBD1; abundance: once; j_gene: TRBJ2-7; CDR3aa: CASSYGGQAKSGEQYF; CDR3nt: TGCGCCAGCAGCTACGGAGGACAGGCAAAAAGTGGCGAGCAGTACTTC
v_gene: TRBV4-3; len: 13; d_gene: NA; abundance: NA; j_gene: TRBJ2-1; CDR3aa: CASSEVATNEQFF; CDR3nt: TGCGCCAGCAGCGAAGTAGCGACAAATGAGCAGTTCTTC
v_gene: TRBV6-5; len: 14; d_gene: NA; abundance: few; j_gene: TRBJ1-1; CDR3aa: CASSFRVDAIEAFF; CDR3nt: TGTGCCAGCAGTTTCCGGGTTGATGCAATTGAAGCTTTCTTT
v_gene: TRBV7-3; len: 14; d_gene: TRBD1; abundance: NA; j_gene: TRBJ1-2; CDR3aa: CASSDSDRGGGYTF; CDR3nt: TGTGCCAGCAGCGATTCGGACAGGGGAGGAGGCTACACCTTC
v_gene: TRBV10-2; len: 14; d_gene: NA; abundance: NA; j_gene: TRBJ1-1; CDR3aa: CASSDAGRKPEAFF; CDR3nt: TGCGCCAGCAGTGATGCAGGGAGGAAGCCTGAAGCTTTCTTT
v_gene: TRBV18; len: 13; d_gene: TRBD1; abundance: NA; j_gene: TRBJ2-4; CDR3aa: CASFGQGKNIQYF; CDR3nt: TGTGCCAGCTTCGGACAGGGAAAAAACATTCAGTACTTC
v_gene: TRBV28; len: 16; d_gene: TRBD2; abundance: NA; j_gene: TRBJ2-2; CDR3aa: CASALPSGRVTGELFF; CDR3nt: TGTGCCAGCGCCCTTCCTAGCGGGAGAGTCACCGGGGAGCTGTTTTTT
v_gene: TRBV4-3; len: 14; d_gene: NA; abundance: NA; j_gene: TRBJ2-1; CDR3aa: CASSQHTSFNEQFF; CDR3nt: TGCGCCAGCAGCCAGCACACTAGCTTCAATGAGCAGTTCTTC
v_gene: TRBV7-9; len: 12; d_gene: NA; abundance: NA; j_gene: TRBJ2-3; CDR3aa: CASSRASDTQYF; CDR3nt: TGTGCCAGCAGCAGAGCGTCAGATACGCAGTATTTT
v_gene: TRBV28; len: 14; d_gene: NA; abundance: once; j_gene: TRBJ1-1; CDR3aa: CASSSGTLNTEAFF; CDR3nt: TGTGCCAGCAGTTCCGGGACATTGAACACTGAAGCTTTCTTT
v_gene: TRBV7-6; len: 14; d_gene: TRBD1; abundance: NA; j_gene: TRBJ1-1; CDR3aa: CASSPPGGNTEAFF; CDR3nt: TGTGCCAGCAGCCCTCCAGGGGGGAACACTGAAGCTTTCTTT
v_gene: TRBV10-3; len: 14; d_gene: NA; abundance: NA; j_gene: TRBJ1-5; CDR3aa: CASNTGDSNQPQHF; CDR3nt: TGTGCCTCCAACACCGGAGATAGCAATCAGCCCCAGCATTTT
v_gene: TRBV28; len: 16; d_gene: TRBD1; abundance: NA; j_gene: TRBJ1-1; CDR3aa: CASSSGTGLGNTEAFF; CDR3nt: TGTGCCAGCAGTTCCGGGACAGGGCTGGGGAACACTGAAGCTTTCTTT
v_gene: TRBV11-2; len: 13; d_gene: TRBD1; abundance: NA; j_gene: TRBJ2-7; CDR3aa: CASSGTGGWEQYF; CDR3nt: TGTGCCAGCAGCGGGACAGGGGGATGGGAGCAGTACTTC
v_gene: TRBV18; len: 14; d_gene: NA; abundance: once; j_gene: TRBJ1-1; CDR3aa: CASSPRTETTEAFF; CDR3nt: TGTGCCAGCTCACCCAGGACAGAAACTACTGAAGCTTTCTTT
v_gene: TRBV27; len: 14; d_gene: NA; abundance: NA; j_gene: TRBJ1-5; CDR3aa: CASSLQGRYQPQHF; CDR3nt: TGTGCCAGCAGTTTACAGGGGAGATATCAGCCCCAGCATTTT
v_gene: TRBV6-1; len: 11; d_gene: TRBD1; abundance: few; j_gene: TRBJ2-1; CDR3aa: CASSRQGEQFF; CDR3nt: TGTGCCAGCAGTCGACAGGGGGAGCAGTTCTTC
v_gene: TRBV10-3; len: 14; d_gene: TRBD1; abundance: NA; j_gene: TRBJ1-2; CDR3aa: CAISEQFLTGGHTF; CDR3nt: TGTGCCATCAGTGAACAGTTCTTAACAGGGGGCCACACCTTC
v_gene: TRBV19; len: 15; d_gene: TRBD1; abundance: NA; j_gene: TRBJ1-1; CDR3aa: CASSPRGQKNTEAFF; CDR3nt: TGTGCCAGTAGTCCTAGGGGACAGAAAAACACTGAAGCTTTCTTT
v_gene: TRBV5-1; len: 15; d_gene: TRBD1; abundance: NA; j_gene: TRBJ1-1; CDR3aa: CASSLEGQGNTEAFF; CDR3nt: TGCGCCAGCAGCTTGGAGGGACAGGGAAACACTGAAGCTTTCTTT
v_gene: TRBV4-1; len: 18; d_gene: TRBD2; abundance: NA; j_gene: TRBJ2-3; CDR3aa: CASSRGLAGPFGTDTQYF; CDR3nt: TGCGCCAGCAGCCGTGGACTAGCGGGTCCCTTTGGCACAGATACGCAGTATTTT
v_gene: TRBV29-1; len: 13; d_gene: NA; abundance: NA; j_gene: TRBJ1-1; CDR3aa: CSVVIRMNTEAFF; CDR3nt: TGCAGCGTTGTAATTCGTATGAACACTGAAGCTTTCTTT
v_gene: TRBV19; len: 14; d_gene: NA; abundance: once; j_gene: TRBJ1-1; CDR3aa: CATTTRGENTEAFF; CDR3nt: TGTGCCACCACGACTCGCGGGGAGAACACTGAAGCTTTCTTT
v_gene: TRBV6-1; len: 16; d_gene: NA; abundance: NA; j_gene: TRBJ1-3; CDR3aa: CASSDLGGSSGNTIYF; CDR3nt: TGTGCCAGCAGTGACCTTGGGGGGAGCTCTGGAAACACCATATATTTT
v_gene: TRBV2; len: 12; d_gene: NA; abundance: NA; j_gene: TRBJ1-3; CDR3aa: CASSTGVHTIYF; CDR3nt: TGTGCCAGCAGTACAGGAGTCCACACCATATATTTT
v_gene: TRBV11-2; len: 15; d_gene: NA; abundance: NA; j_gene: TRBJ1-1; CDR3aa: CASSPPGGGLTEAFF; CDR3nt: TGTGCCAGCAGCCCCCCGGGAGGGGGGCTCACTGAAGCTTTCTTT
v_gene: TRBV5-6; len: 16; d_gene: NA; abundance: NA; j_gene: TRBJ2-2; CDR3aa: CASSLGGPGNTGELFF; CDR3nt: TGTGCCAGCAGCTTGGGGGGGCCGGGAAACACCGGGGAGCTGTTTTTT
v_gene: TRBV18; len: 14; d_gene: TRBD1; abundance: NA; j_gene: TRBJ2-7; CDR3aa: CASSRGTGFDEQYF; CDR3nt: TGTGCCAGCTCACGAGGGACAGGGTTCGACGAGCAGTACTTC
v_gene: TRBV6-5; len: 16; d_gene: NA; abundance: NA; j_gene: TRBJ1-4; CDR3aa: CASSSGGLMTNEKLFF; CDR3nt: TGTGCCAGCAGTTCCGGGGGTTTAATGACTAATGAAAAACTGTTTTTT
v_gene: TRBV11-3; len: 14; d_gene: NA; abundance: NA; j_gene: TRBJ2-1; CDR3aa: CASSLVAGTREQFF; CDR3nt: TGTGCCAGCAGCTTAGTTGCAGGCACCCGTGAGCAGTTCTTC
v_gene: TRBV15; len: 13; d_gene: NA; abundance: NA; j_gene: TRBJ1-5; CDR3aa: CATSKNGEQPQHF; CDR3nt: TGTGCCACCAGCAAAAATGGTGAGCAGCCCCAGCATTTT
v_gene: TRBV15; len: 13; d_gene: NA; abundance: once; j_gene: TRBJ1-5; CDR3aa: CATSRRLDQPQHF; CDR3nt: TGTGCCACCAGCCGCCGGTTAGATCAGCCCCAGCATTTT
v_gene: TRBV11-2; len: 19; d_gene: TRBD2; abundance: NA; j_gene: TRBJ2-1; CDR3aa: CASSSPGTSGRGAYNEQFF; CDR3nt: TGTGCCAGCAGCTCGCCGGGGACTAGCGGGAGGGGTGCCTACAATGAGCAGTTCTTC
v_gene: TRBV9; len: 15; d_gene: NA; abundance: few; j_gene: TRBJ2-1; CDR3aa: CASSVRTEWSNEQFF; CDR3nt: TGTGCCAGCAGCGTTAGGACTGAATGGTCTAATGAGCAGTTCTTC
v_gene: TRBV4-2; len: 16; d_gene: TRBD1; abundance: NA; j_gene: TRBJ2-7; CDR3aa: CASSRSLGQGMYEQYF; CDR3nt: TGTGCCAGCAGCCGAAGCCTCGGACAGGGGATGTACGAGCAGTACTTC
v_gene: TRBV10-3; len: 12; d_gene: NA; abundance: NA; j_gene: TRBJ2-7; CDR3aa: CAISQTTVEQYF; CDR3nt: TGTGCCATCAGTCAGACCACAGTCGAGCAGTACTTC
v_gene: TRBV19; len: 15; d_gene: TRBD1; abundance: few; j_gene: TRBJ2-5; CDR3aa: CASTSGQKKQETQYF; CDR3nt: TGTGCCAGTACCTCGGGACAGAAAAAACAAGAGACCCAGTACTTC
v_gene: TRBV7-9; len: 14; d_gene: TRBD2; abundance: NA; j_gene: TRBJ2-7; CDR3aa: CASSPLAGPYEQYF; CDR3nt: TGTGCCAGCAGCCCGCTAGCGGGACCCTACGAGCAGTACTTC
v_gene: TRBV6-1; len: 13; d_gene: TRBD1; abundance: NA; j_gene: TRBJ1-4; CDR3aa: CASRRDREEKLFF; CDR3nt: TGTGCCAGCAGGAGGGACAGGGAGGAAAAACTGTTTTTT
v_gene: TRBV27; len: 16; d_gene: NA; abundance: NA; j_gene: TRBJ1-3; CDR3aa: CASSPSGTNSGNTIYF; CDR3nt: TGTGCCAGCAGTCCGTCCGGGACAAACTCTGGAAACACCATATATTTT
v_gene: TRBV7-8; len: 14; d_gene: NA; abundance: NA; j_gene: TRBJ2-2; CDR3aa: CASSLGGLTGELFF; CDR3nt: TGTGCCAGCAGCTTAGGGGGGCTCACCGGGGAGCTGTTTTTT
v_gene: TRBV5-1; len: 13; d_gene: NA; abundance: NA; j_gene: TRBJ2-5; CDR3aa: CASSATYGETQYF; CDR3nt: TGCGCCAGCAGCGCCACCTACGGAGAGACCCAGTACTTC
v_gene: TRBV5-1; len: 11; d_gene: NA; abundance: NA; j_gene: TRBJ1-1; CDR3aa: CASSSGAEAFF; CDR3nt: TGCGCCAGCAGCTCGGGAGCTGAAGCTTTCTTT
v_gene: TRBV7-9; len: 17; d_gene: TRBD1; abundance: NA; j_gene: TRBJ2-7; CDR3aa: CSSSRSPWDRDSYEQYF; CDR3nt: TGTTCCAGCAGCCGTAGCCCCTGGGACAGGGACTCCTACGAGCAGTACTTC
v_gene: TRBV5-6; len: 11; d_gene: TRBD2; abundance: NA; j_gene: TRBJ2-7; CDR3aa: CASTLGREQYF; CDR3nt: TGTGCCAGCACCCTCGGGAGGGAGCAGTACTTC
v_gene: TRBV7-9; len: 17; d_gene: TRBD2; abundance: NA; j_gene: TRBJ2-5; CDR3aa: CSSSGWTSGGYQETQYF; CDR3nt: TGTTCCAGCAGCGGTTGGACTAGCGGGGGATACCAAGAGACCCAGTACTTC
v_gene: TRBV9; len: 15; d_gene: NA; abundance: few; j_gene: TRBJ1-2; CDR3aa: CASSVAGGGPLGYTF; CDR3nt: TGTGCCAGCAGCGTAGCTGGGGGGGGGCCCCTTGGCTACACCTTC
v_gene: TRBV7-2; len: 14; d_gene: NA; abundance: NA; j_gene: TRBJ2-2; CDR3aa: CASSPGRGTGELFF; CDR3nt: TGTGCCAGCAGCCCCGGGCGGGGCACCGGGGAGCTGTTTTTT
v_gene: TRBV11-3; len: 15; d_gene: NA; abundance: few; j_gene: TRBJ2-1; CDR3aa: CASSPRGGFYNEQFF; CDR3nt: TGTGCCAGCAGTCCGCGCGGAGGCTTCTACAATGAGCAGTTCTTC